This passage covers 30 T cell receptor beta chains from one sample sequenced in a study of blood T cell repertoires in COVID-19. Generated by immunoSEQ multiplex PCR, the TCRdb table keeps only in-frame clones and is missing some. The table records approximately 270,000 clones, about nine tenths of them present only once. The sequencing sample was made of PBMCs or T cells enriched from blood (not recorded which). All receptors come from a middle-aged man who had recovered from COVID-19.

The gene calls are TRBV6-5 and TRBJ1-2, with 9 bases identical to TRBD1. After removal of 8 bases from V and 4 bases from J, the junction contained 8 bases not matched to a gene. Per the germline V gene, CDR1 is MNHEY and CDR2 is SVGAGI. The CDR3 length is 14 residues. CDR3: CASSRTGAPYGYTF. DNA of the CDR3: TGTGCCAGCTCCCGGACAGGGGCGCCCTATGGCTACACCTTC.

The chain combines TRBV6-2 or TRBV6-3 with TRBJ1-1; 7 bases match TRBD1. Losses at the gene ends were 2 bases for V and 11 bases for J; bases not matched to a gene: 5. The germline V gene has CDR1 MNHEY and CDR2 SVGEGT. The CDR3 totals 12 residues. CDR3 sequence reads: CASSYTRQGAFF. The CDR3 DNA is TGTGCCAGCAGTTACACGCGACAGGGCGCTTTCTTT.

The chain combines TRBV19 with TRBJ2-7; 9 bases fit TRBD1. This CDR3 is built from 14 residues. Trimming at V came to 6 bases and at J to 3 bases, leaving 6 bases not matched to a gene. Germline CDR1 and CDR2: LNHDA and SQIVND (reference sequence). The CDR3 nucleotides are TGTGCCAGTAGCCGGGACAGGGACCTCTACGAGCAGTACTTC. Translated, it gives CASSRDRDLYEQYF. The whole variable domain, filled in from reference TRBV19 and TRBJ2-7, reads DGGITQSPKYLFRKEGQNVTLSCEQNLNHDAMYWYRQDPGQGLRLIYYSQIVNDFQKGDIAEGYSVSREKKESFPLTVTSAQKNPTAFYLCASSRDRDLYEQYFGPGTRLTVT.

This clone was counted a single time. The chain combines TRBV7-9 with TRBJ2-1; no definite D call. The CDR3 totals 13 residues. The V gene's germline CDR1 is SEHNR and CDR2 FQNEAQ (reference sequence). The V and J ends lost 1 base and 7 bases respectively, with 8 bases between them. The CDR3 protein is CASSLGAINEQFF. The CDR3 bases are TGTGCCAGCAGCTTAGGAGCAATTAATGAGCAGTTCTTC.

This sequence joins TRBV5-1 and TRBJ2-5; D may be TRBD2 (5 bases). CDR1 and CDR2 from the germline V gene are SGHRS and YFSETQ. With 2 bases removed from V and 5 bases from J, the gap between germline ends came to 16 bases. The CDR3 runs to 15 residues. CDR3 residues: CASSFTGGGLETQYF. In DNA, the CDR3 is TGCGCCAGCAGCTTTACCGGAGGAGGCCTGGAGACCCAGTACTTC.

The chain combines TRBV5-1 with TRBJ1-1, with D tentatively TRBD1 (6 bases). V shed 1 base and J shed 5 bases, with 18 bases lying between them. The CDR3 has 16 amino acids. In germline, CDR1 is SGHRS, CDR2 YFSETQ. The DNA of the CDR3 is TGCGCCAGCAGCTTGAATTATCGGGGGGCACGAACTGAAGCTTTCTTT. It specifies CASSLNYRGARTEAFF.

This clone was seen a few times. The chain combines TRBV5-1 with TRBJ1-1; no reliable D call. Germline V CDR1 and CDR2: SGHRS, YFSETQ. The V and J ends lost 0 bases and 4 bases respectively, with 13 bases between them. CDR3 length equals 15 residues. For the CDR3, the DNA is TGCGCCAGCAGCTTGGGCCTGGGAGAAGTCACTGAAGCTTTCTTT. Its protein product is CASSLGLGEVTEAFF.

The chain is built from TRBV7-9 and TRBJ1-6, with a weak D call TRBD1 (6 bases). CDR3 size: 13 residues. Germline CDR1 SEHNR, CDR2 FQNEAQ (reference sequence). Trimming cost V 4 bases and J 7 bases, with 8 bases left between them. Here the CDR3 reads CASSSDSNSPLHF. For the CDR3, the DNA is TGTGCCAGCAGCTCGGACAGCAATTCACCCCTCCACTTT.

The gene calls are TRBV5-1 and TRBJ2-1; D possibly corresponds to TRBD1 (6 bases). In germline, CDR1 is SGHRS, CDR2 YFSETQ. This CDR3 has 15 residues. Trimming pared 4 bases from V and 0 bases from J, leaving 11 bases between. CDR3 DNA sequence: TGCGCCAGCAGCCCACAGGGTATCTCCTACAATGAGCAGTTCTTC. Amino acid sequence: CASSPQGISYNEQFF.

The V call is TRBV4-2, the J call TRBJ1-1, with 8 bases identical to TRBD1. CDR1 and CDR2 (germline): LGHNA, YNFKEQ. The CDR3 loop spans 15 amino acids. Losses at the gene ends were 2 bases for V and 4 bases for J; bases not matched to a gene: 6. CDR3 sequence (DNA): TGTGCCAGCAGCCAAAGTCTCACAGGGGGCACTGAAGCTTTCTTT. It translates to CASSQSLTGGTEAFF.

V gene TRBV5-4 combines with J gene TRBJ2-7, with 10 positions matching TRBD1. The J segment lost 2 bases and the V segment lost 5 bases, leaving 4 bases of the junction unmatched. CDR1 is SGHNT, CDR2 YYREEE, per germline (reference sequence). The CDR3 contains 14 residues. CDR3 in DNA: TGTGCCAGCAGGAGGACAGGGGGACCCTACGAGCAGTACTTC. Its protein is CASRRTGGPYEQYF.

This chain links TRBV30 with TRBJ1-3, with D possibly being TRBD1 (5 bases). The germline CDR1 and CDR2 sequences are GTSNPN and SVGIG (reference sequence). The length of the CDR3 is 16 residues. The V gene lost 0 bases and the J gene lost 0 bases, with 12 bases spanning the gap. The CDR3 reads CAWSVRNRRSGNTIYF. The DNA for the CDR3 is TGTGCCTGGAGTGTACGCAACAGGCGCTCTGGAAACACCATATATTTT.

The CDR3 protein is CASTNNGVSGYTF. The CDR3, as DNA: TGTGCCAGCACCAACAACGGGGTTTCAGGCTACACCTTC. The chain uses TRBV3-1 (or the pseudogene TRBV3-2) and TRBJ1-2, with D hard to call. The CDR3 has 13 residues. Trimming cost V 7 bases and J 8 bases, with 17 bases left between them. Germline V lookup: CDR1 LGHDT, CDR2 YNNKEL (reference sequence).

The CDR3 region is CASSQDWAGGQPQHF. CDR3 nucleotides: TGCGCCAGCAGCCAAGATTGGGCAGGAGGTCAGCCCCAGCATTTT. This chain uses TRBV4-3 with TRBJ1-5; D gene ambiguous. Germline-derived CDR1 and CDR2 are LGHNA and YSLEER. CDR3 length: 15 residues. Deletions cut 0 bases from V and 6 bases from J, with 12 bases between.

The CDR3 is CASSLKGLAGGSTDTQYF. Written as DNA, the CDR3 is TGTGCCAGCAGCTTAAAGGGACTAGCGGGGGGTAGCACAGATACGCAGTATTTT. The rearrangement joins TRBV7-9 to TRBJ2-3, with TRBD2 identical over 15 bases. After removal of 2 bases from V and 0 bases from J, the junction contained 3 bases not matched to a gene. The CDR3 has 18 residues. CDR1 and CDR2 (germline): SEHNR, FQNEAQ (reference sequence).

This clone was recorded many times. V gene TRBV9 combines with J gene TRBJ2-5; D is perhaps TRBD2 (5 bases). This CDR3 has 12 amino acids. CDR1 is SGDLS, CDR2 YYNGEE, per germline. V was shortened by 2 bases and J by 9 bases, with 11 bases between the two germline ends. The CDR3 loop reads CASSVDSMAQYF. CDR3 nucleotides: TGTGCCAGCAGCGTGGACTCAATGGCCCAGTACTTC. Variable domain in full (rest from reference TRBV9 and TRBJ2-5): DSGVTQTPKHLITATGQRVTLRCSPRSGDLSVYWYQQSLDQGLQFLIQYYNGEERAKGNILERFSAQQFPDLHSELNLSSLELGDSALYFCASSVDSMAQYFGPGTRLLVL.

The chain links TRBV28 to TRBJ2-7; the match to TRBD2 covers 8 bases. The V gene end was trimmed by 9 bases and the J gene end by 5 bases; junction bases not matched to a gene: 21. The length of the CDR3 is 17 residues. Germline assignment: CDR1 MDHEN and CDR2 SYDVKM. DNA of the CDR3: TGTGCCAGTCGAGGGTCTAGCGGGCCCCTCTCCCCCCACGAGCAGTACTTC. It specifies CASRGSSGPLSPHEQYF.

J is TRBJ2-1 and V is TRBV7-8; TRBD2 matches at 9 bases. Germline-derived CDR1 and CDR2 are SGHVS and FQNEAQ. The CDR3 spans 15 residues. V lost 4 bases to trimming and J lost 7 bases; unmatched junction nucleotides: 8. The CDR3 nucleotides read TGTGCCAGCAGCTCAAGGGAGCGGGGGGTTAATGAGCAGTTCTTC. Its translation: CASSSRERGVNEQFF.

V gene TRBV18 combines with J gene TRBJ1-1; D perhaps matches TRBD1 (5 bases). The length of the CDR3 is 13 residues. The V gene's germline CDR1 is KGHSH and CDR2 LQKENI. Trimming took 2 bases from V and 4 from J, leaving 8 bases between them. CDR3 in DNA: TGTGCCAGCTCACCAGATACAGGCACTGAAGCTTTCTTT. This translates into CASSPDTGTEAFF.

The chain is built from TRBV30 and TRBJ1-2; a possible D gene is TRBD1 (5 bases). The CDR3 covers 12 residues. Germline CDR1 reads GTSNPN; CDR2 reads SVGIG (reference sequence). Trimming left V 1 base short and J 4 bases short, with 7 bases between. Here the CDR3 reads CAWSGQFYGYTF. The CDR3 DNA reads as TGTGCCTGGAGTGGACAGTTCTATGGCTACACCTTC.

The chain recombines TRBV5-1 with TRBJ2-1, with 7 positions matching TRBD2. From germline, CDR1 is SGHRS and CDR2 YFSETQ. V lost 1 base to trimming and J lost 9 bases; unmatched junction nucleotides: 7. The CDR3 covers 14 residues. This CDR3 reads CASSLWRETAEQFF. The DNA of the CDR3 is TGCGCCAGCAGCTTGTGGCGGGAGACCGCTGAGCAGTTCTTC.

The rearrangement joins TRBV2 to TRBJ1-1, with TRBD1 as a possible D gene (6 bases). Germline assignment: CDR1 SNHLY and CDR2 FYNNEI. The CDR3 contains 15 residues. The V gene lost 6 bases and the J gene lost 3 bases, with 17 bases spanning the gap. CDR3 protein: CASREQGRADTEAFF. CDR3 sequence (DNA): TGTGCCAGCAGGGAACAGGGTCGGGCGGACACTGAAGCTTTCTTT.

Turning to this clone: At one end, the junction sequence differs from germline, possibly due to a read error. This sample includes further DNA sequences coding for the same CDR3. V gene TRBV5-1 combines with J gene TRBJ2-7; TRBD1 matches 10 bases. CDR1 and CDR2 from the germline V gene are SGHRS and YFSETQ. The CDR3 covers 14 residues. DNA for the CDR3: TGTGCCAGCAGCGCAAGACAGGGGGCTTACGAGCAGTACTTC. Its protein is CASSARQGAYEQYF.

This chain joins TRBV27 and TRBJ1-4; D remains unclear. V gave up 6 bases and J gave up 2 bases, with 16 bases separating them. Per the germline V gene, CDR1 is MNHEY and CDR2 is SMNVEV (reference sequence). This CDR3 is 16 amino acids long. The CDR3, as DNA: TGTGCCAGCAGGCGTTATAACCGGGTTACTAATGAAAAACTGTTTTTT. Its translation: CASRRYNRVTNEKLFF.

The V call is TRBV6-5, the J call TRBJ1-5, with D possibly TRBD1 on 5 matching bases. The germline V gene encodes CDR1 MNHEY and CDR2 SVGAGI. The V end was cut by 2 bases, the J end by 2 bases, with 10 bases between. This CDR3 is 15 amino acids long. CDR3 DNA: TGTGCCAGCAGTTACCGGGGGGACGGCAATCAGCCCCAGCATTTT. This translates into CASSYRGDGNQPQHF.

The chain combines TRBV3-1 (or the pseudogene TRBV3-2) with TRBJ2-3, with 7 nucleotides matching TRBD2. Germline values: CDR1 LGHDT, CDR2 YNNKEL (reference sequence). Losses at the gene ends were 6 bases for V and 5 bases for J; bases not matched to a gene: 8. This CDR3 has 14 amino acids. CDR3 protein: CASRPAGAIDTQYF. DNA for the CDR3: TGTGCCAGCAGGCCGGCGGGAGCGATAGATACGCAGTATTTT.

The chain has TRBV6-5 and TRBJ1-5, with D hard to call. Deletions cut 0 bases from V and 10 bases from J, with 7 bases between. This CDR3 is built from 12 residues. CDR1 is MNHEY and CDR2 is SVGAGI in the germline V gene. The CDR3 loop is CASSYSRDPQHF. The CDR3 region has the DNA TGTGCCAGCAGTTACTCGAGAGATCCCCAGCATTTT.

The chain is built from TRBV3-1 (or the pseudogene TRBV3-2) and TRBJ1-1; D not certain. The V end was cut by 0 bases, the J end by 7 bases, with 6 bases between. The V gene's germline CDR1 is LGHDT and CDR2 YNNKEL (reference sequence). The CDR3 is 12 amino acids. For the CDR3, the DNA is TGTGCCAGCAGCCAAGACGTTAATGAAGCTTTCTTT. This sequence encodes CASSQDVNEAFF.

This clone was counted between two and nine times. This chain links TRBV5-1 with TRBJ2-7, with TRBD2 identical over 10 bases. The length of the CDR3 is 13 residues. The V segment lost 7 bases and the J segment 5 bases; nucleotides outside the gene matches: 6. Germline V gene data show CDR1 as SGHRS and CDR2 as YFSETQ. The CDR3 nucleotides read TGCGCCAGCGGAATAGCGGGAGGCGACGAGCAGTACTTC. Its translation is CASGIAGGDEQYF.

This clone was picked up one time. The V and J genes are TRBV11-2 and TRBJ2-4; 8 bases are a match to TRBD1. The germline gives CDR1 SGHAT, CDR2 FQNNGV. Trimming took 5 bases from V and 1 from J; bases not matched to a gene: 4. The CDR3 sequence is 15 residues long. In DNA, the CDR3 is TGTGCCAGCAGCCCAGGGGGCGCCGCCAAAAACATTCAGTACTTC. Encoded protein: CASSPGGAAKNIQYF.